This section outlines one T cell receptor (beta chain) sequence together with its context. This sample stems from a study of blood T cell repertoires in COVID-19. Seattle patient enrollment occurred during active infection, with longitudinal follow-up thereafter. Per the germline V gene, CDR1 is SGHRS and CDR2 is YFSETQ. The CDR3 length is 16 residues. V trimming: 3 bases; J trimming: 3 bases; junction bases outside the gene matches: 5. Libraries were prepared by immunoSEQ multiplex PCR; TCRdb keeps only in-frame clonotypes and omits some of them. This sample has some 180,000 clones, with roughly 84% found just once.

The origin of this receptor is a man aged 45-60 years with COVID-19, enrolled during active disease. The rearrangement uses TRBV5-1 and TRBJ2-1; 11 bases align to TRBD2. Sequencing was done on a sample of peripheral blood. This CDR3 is CASSSPGLAVYNEQFF. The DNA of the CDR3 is TGCGCCAGCAGCTCCCCGGGACTAGCGGTCTACAATGAGCAGTTCTTC.